This entry lists 22 T cell receptor beta chains sequenced from one sample in a study of shared clonotypes between healthy human individuals. Sequencing used immunoSEQ multiplex PCR; TCRdb keeps in-frame clones, though not all of them. The sample holds some 2,500,000 clones, less than 95% seen once. The sample consisted of naive CD4+ T cells from PBMCs. The subset was: CD45RA+ positively selected. These receptors originate from a man between 18 and 35 years old in good health. Some clones in this sample may be carry-over from other donors' samples.

This sequence joins TRBV9 and TRBJ1-5; D not certain. The CDR3 covers 13 residues. Trimming took 2 bases from V and 7 from J, leaving 10 bases between them. Looked up from germline, CDR1 is SGDLS and CDR2 is YYNGEE. The CDR3 loop reads CASSVDTAQPQHF. DNA of the CDR3: TGTGCCAGCAGCGTCGATACAGCACAGCCCCAGCATTTT.

V gene TRBV27 combines with J gene TRBJ2-7; TRBD1 matches at 9 bases. V was clipped by 3 bases and J by 0 bases; unmatched bases: 3. The CDR3 covers 15 residues. The germline V gene encodes CDR1 MNHEY and CDR2 SMNVEV (reference sequence). CDR3: CASSFDRGSSYEQYF. In nucleotides, the CDR3 is TGTGCCAGCAGTTTCGACAGGGGGAGCTCCTACGAGCAGTACTTC.

The gene calls are TRBV9 and TRBJ2-7; no clear D. V lost 4 bases and J lost 6, with 14 bases in between. The germline V gene has CDR1 SGDLS and CDR2 YYNGEE. This CDR3 has 13 residues. CDR3 bases: TGTGCCAGCAGCTACCAAAGCAGTCCCGAGCAGTACTTC. It codes for CASSYQSSPEQYF.

V usage is TRBV29-1 and J usage is TRBJ2-5; 8 bases are a match to TRBD1. CDR3 length: 16 residues. From germline, CDR1 is SQVTM and CDR2 ANQGSEA. Trimming cost V 1 base and J 0 bases; bases outside gene matches: 7. CDR3 in amino acids: CSVEGDRGPNQETQYF. For the CDR3, the DNA is TGCAGCGTTGAAGGAGACAGGGGACCGAACCAAGAGACCCAGTACTTC. The variable domain in full, completed from reference TRBV29-1 and TRBJ2-5, reads SAVISQKPSRDICQRGTSLTIQCQVDSQVTMMFWYRQQPGQSLTLIATANQGSEATYESGFVIDKFPISRPNLTFSTLTVSNMSPEDSSIYLCSVEGDRGPNQETQYFGPGTRLLVL.

Comment on this clone: With a much larger clone just one base away, this may be a read error. This sample includes further DNA sequences coding for the same CDR3. The gene calls are TRBV7-9 and TRBJ1-1; no reliable D call. V was cut by 2 bases and J by 1 base, with 5 bases left in between. The length of the CDR3 is 13 residues. The germline V gene has CDR1 SEHNR and CDR2 FQNEAQ (reference sequence). The CDR3 loop is CASSLNRNTEAFF. The CDR3 DNA follows: TGTGCCAGCAGCTTAAACAGGAACACTGAAGCTTTCTTT.

J is TRBJ2-5 and V is TRBV5-4; the D gene is possibly TRBD2 (6 bases). The CDR3 totals 14 residues. Trimming stripped 2 bases from V and 5 bases from J, with 13 bases between. Germline V CDR1 and CDR2: SGHNT, YYREEE (reference sequence). CDR3 sequence (DNA): TGTGCCAGCAGCTTTTCGACGGGGAGGGAGACCCAGTACTTC. Translation gives CASSFSTGRETQYF.

The chain couples TRBV7-6 to TRBJ2-7; 10 nucleotides line up with TRBD1. The CDR3 has 17 residues. Unmatched junction bases numbered 8, after V lost 1 base and J lost 2 bases. Germline values: CDR1 SGHVS, CDR2 FNYEAQ. The CDR3 sequence: CASSLVRPDRGPYEQYF. The CDR3 DNA is TGTGCCAGCAGCTTAGTAAGGCCAGACAGGGGGCCCTACGAGCAGTACTTC.

J is TRBJ1-1 and V is TRBV18; maybe TRBD1 (5 bases). The germline CDR1 and CDR2 sequences are KGHSH and LQKENI. This CDR3 is 16 amino acids long. Between the trimmed V and J ends, which lost 0 bases and 8 bases, there was a span of 19 bases. The CDR3 spells CASSPPVDTIRGEAFF. The DNA of the CDR3 is TGTGCCAGCTCACCACCGGTGGACACGATTCGGGGCGAAGCTTTCTTT.

This chain joins TRBV18 and TRBJ1-2; 10 bases agree with TRBD1. The germline CDR1 and CDR2 sequences are KGHSH and LQKENI. The CDR3 runs to 15 residues. The V segment lost 2 bases and the J segment 3 bases; nucleotides outside the gene matches: 3. CDR3 residues: CASSPGTGEDYGYTF. DNA of the CDR3: TGTGCCAGCTCACCAGGGACAGGGGAAGACTATGGCTACACCTTC.

J is TRBJ2-3 and V is TRBV9, with 8 bases lining up with TRBD1. V shed 2 bases and J 1 base; nucleotides not matched to a gene: 6. Germline-derived CDR1 and CDR2 are SGDLS and YYNGEE. This CDR3 is built from 16 residues. This CDR3 reads CASSVTGGQGTDTQYF. The CDR3, as DNA: TGTGCCAGCAGCGTCACAGGGGGGCAAGGCACAGATACGCAGTATTTT.

This clone was observed a single time. The chain recombines TRBV5-1 with TRBJ2-4; TRBD1 matches at 8 bases. Trimming removed 4 bases from V and 8 bases from J; junction bases left unmatched: 8. The CDR3 is 14 amino acids. Germline values: CDR1 SGHRS, CDR2 YFSETQ. The CDR3 protein is CASSLQGAQYIQYF. CDR3 nucleotide sequence: TGCGCCAGCAGCCTCCAGGGGGCCCAGTACATTCAGTACTTC.

About this clone: This specimen includes other DNA sequences encoding the same CDR3. The gene calls are TRBV5-1 and TRBJ1-1; D is uncertain. The V end was cut by 0 bases, the J end by 5 bases, with 11 bases between. The germline V gene has CDR1 SGHRS and CDR2 YFSETQ. The CDR3 totals 14 residues. CDR3 sequence: CASSLGGSSTEAFF. DNA for the CDR3: TGCGCCAGCAGCTTGGGAGGGTCTTCTACTGAAGCTTTCTTT.

The chain links TRBV5-1 to TRBJ2-7, with 7 bases fitting TRBD2. V shed 2 bases and J 7 bases; nucleotides not matched to a gene: 6. Germline assignment: CDR1 SGHRS and CDR2 YFSETQ. The CDR3 runs 13 residues. The CDR3 here is CASSFGGESEQYF. The CDR3 DNA is TGCGCCAGCAGCTTTGGGGGGGAATCGGAGCAGTACTTC.

The genes are TRBV10-3 and TRBJ2-7; perhaps D is TRBD1 or TRBD2 (5 bases each). The germline V gene has CDR1 ENHRY and CDR2 SYGVKD. The CDR3 has 15 residues. V lost 0 bases and J 6 bases, leaving 15 bases between the germline ends. CDR3 residues: CAISESNGGRGEQYF. The CDR3 DNA reads as TGTGCCATCAGTGAGTCTAATGGGGGTCGCGGCGAGCAGTACTTC.

The chain combines TRBV5-1 with TRBJ2-5; TRBD1 agrees at 11 bases. This CDR3 is 15 amino acids long. V lost 3 bases to trimming and J lost 3 bases; unmatched junction nucleotides: 4. CDR1 is SGHRS and CDR2 is YFSETQ in the germline V gene. DNA for the CDR3: TGCGCCAGCAGCTGGGCGGGACAGGGGGAAGAGACCCAGTACTTC. Protein: CASSWAGQGEETQYF.

This clone was observed a single time. The chain uses TRBV28 and TRBJ2-3, with no clear D. Trimming removed 3 bases from V and 5 bases from J, with 9 bases in between. The CDR3 spans 13 residues. Germline values: CDR1 MDHEN, CDR2 SYDVKM. This CDR3 is CASSLPLGDTQYF. The CDR3 DNA sequence: TGTGCCAGCAGTTTGCCCCTCGGAGATACGCAGTATTTT.

The table lists this clone with a count of one. V and J are TRBV6-6 and TRBJ2-7; 10 nucleotides line up with TRBD1. The CDR3 contains 15 residues. The V gene's germline CDR1 is MNHNY and CDR2 SVGAGI (reference sequence). V lost 8 bases and J lost 6; bases outside the gene matches: 13. CDR3 DNA: TGTGCCAGCGCTGCCGCGGGACAGGGGCTTGGCGAGCAGTACTTC. It specifies CASAAAGQGLGEQYF.

This chain connects TRBV7-3 to TRBJ2-2; D call uncertain. CDR1 and CDR2 (germline): SGHTA, FQGTGA. Deletions cut 2 bases from V and 6 bases from J, with 10 bases between. The CDR3 is 14 residues long. The CDR3 coding sequence is TGTGCCAGCAGCTTAGGGAATATGGCCGGGGAGCTGTTTTTT. The encoded protein is CASSLGNMAGELFF.

The V call is TRBV7-2, the J call TRBJ1-2, with 11 bases that match TRBD1. The V gene's germline CDR1 is SGHTA and CDR2 FQGNSA. CDR3 size: 14 residues. Unmatched junction bases numbered 3, after V lost 3 bases and J lost 6 bases. For the CDR3, the DNA is TGTGCCAGCAGCTTGTCGGACAGGGGGCATGGCTACACCTTC. Translation gives CASSLSDRGHGYTF.

The chain is built from TRBV6-5 and TRBJ2-1; D possibly corresponds to TRBD2 (5 bases). Germline loops: CDR1 MNHEY, CDR2 SVGAGI. The CDR3 extends over 12 amino acids. V shed 7 bases and J shed 8 bases, with 12 bases lying between them. The CDR3 DNA reads as TGTGCCAGCACCTTACCTAGCCATGAGCAGTTCTTC. This sequence encodes CASTLPSHEQFF.

The rearrangement links TRBV6-1 to TRBJ1-1; possible D gene TRBD1, 5 bases. CDR3 size: 13 residues. Germline values: CDR1 MNHNS, CDR2 SASEGT. V shed 6 bases and J shed 0 bases, with 8 bases lying between them. In DNA, the CDR3 is TGTGCCAGCAGCCGGGACGTGAACACTGAAGCTTTCTTT. Its protein product is CASSRDVNTEAFF.

J is TRBJ2-5 and V is TRBV7-9, with TRBD2 matching 10 bases. Germline CDR1 reads SEHNR; CDR2 reads FQNEAQ (reference sequence). The CDR3 runs 19 residues. The junction had 17 bases not matched to a gene; V was cut back by 5 bases and J by 2 bases. Written as DNA, the CDR3 is TGTGCCAGCAGCCAAGGGATGGCTAGCGGGAGTTTCGGGCAAGAGACCCAGTACTTC. It yields the protein CASSQGMASGSFGQETQYF.